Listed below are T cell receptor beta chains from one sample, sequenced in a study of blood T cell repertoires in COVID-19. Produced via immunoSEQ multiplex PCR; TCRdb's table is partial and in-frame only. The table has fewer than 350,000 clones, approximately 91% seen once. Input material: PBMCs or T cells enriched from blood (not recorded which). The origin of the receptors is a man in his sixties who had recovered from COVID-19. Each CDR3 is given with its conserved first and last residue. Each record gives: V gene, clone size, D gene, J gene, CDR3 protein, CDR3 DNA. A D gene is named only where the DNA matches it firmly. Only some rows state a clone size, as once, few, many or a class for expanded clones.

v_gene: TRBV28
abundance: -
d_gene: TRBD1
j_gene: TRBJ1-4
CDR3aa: CASRGQAINEKLFF
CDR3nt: TGTGCCAGCAGGGGACAGGCCATTAATGAAAAACTGTTTTTT

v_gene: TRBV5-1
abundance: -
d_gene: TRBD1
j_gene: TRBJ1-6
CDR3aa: CASSLGQGENSPLHF
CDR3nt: TGCGCCAGCAGCTTAGGCCAGGGGGAGAATTCACCCCTCCACTTT

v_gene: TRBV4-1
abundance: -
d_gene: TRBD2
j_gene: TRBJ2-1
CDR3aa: CASSQTSGRGGDEQFF
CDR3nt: TGCGCCAGCAGCCAGACTAGCGGGAGGGGGGGTGATGAGCAGTTCTTC

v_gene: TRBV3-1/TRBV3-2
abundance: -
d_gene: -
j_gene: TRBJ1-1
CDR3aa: CASSQARGNTEAFF
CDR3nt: TGTGCCAGCAGCCAAGCCAGGGGGAACACTGAAGCTTTCTTT

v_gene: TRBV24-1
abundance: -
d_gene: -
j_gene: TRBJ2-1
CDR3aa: CATSDLGGASLFF
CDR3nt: TGTGCCACCAGTGATTTGGGGGGGGCGTCGTTGTTCTTC

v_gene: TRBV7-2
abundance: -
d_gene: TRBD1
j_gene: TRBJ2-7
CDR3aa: CASSFAPGTGDHEQYF
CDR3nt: TGTGCCAGCAGCTTCGCCCCTGGGACAGGGGACCACGAGCAGTACTTC

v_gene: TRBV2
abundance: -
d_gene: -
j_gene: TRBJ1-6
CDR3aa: CASILQGLASPLHF
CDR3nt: TGTGCCAGCATCCTACAGGGTTTAGCATCACCCCTCCACTTT

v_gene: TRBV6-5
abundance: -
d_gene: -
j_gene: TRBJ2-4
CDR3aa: CASSYSRWQDIQYF
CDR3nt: TGTGCCAGCAGTTACTCGAGATGGCAGGACATTCAGTACTTC

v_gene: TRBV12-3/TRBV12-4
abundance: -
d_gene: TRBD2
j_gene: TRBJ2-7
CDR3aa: CASRASGLEQYF
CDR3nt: TGTGCCAGCAGGGCTAGCGGGCTCGAGCAGTACTTC

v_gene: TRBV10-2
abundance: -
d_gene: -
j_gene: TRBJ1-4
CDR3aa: CASRKTTATNEKLFF
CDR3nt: TGCGCCAGCCGTAAAACAACAGCAACTAATGAAAAACTGTTTTTT

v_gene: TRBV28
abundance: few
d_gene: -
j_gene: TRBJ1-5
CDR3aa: CASKLGGTRNQPQHF
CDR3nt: TGTGCCAGCAAGCTTGGGGGCACGAGGAATCAGCCCCAGCATTTT

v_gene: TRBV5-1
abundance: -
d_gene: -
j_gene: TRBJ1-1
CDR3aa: CASSLEKGSTEAFF
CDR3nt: TGCGCCAGCAGCTTGGAGAAGGGGTCCACTGAAGCTTTCTTT

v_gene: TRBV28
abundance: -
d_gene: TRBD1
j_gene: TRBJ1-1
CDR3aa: CASIGEQGRNTEAFF
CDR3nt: TGTGCCAGCATTGGGGAACAGGGGAGGAACACTGAAGCTTTCTTT

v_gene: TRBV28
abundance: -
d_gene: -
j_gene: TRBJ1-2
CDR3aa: CASRTANYGYTF
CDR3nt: TGTGCCAGCAGAACGGCTAACTATGGCTACACCTTC

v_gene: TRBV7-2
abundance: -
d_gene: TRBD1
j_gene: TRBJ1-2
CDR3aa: CASSSFQGTGGRGYTF
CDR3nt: TGTGCCAGCAGCTCCTTCCAGGGGACAGGGGGTCGCGGCTACACCTTC

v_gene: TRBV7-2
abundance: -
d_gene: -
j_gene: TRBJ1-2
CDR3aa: CASSLVRSSNYGYTF
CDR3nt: TGTGCCAGCAGCTTAGTTCGTTCGTCTAACTATGGCTACACCTTC

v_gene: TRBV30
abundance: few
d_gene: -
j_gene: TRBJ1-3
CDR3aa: CAWSVGASGNTIYF
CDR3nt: TGTGCCTGGAGTGTAGGGGCCTCTGGAAACACCATATATTTT

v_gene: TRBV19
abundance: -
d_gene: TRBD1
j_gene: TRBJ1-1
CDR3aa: CASSPKPQGAGTEAFF
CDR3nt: TGTGCCAGTAGTCCAAAACCACAGGGGGCCGGAACTGAAGCTTTCTTT

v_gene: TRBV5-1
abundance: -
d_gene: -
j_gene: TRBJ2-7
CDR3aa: CASSVRDISYEQYF
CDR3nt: TGCGCCAGCAGCGTCCGGGACATCTCCTACGAGCAGTACTTC

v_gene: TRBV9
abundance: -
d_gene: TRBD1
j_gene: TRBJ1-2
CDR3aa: CASSVGTGLGYTF
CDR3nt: TGTGCCAGCAGCGTAGGGACAGGGTTGGGCTACACCTTC

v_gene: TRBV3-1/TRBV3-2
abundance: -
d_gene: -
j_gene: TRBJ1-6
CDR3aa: CASSQGTSNSPLHF
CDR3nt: TGTGCCAGCAGCCAAGGCACCAGTAATTCACCCCTCCACTTT

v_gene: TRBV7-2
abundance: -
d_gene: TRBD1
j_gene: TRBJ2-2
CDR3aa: CASSQQGTGELFF
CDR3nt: TGTGCCAGCAGTCAACAGGGGACCGGGGAGCTGTTTTTT

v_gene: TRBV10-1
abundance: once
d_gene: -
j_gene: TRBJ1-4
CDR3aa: CADITGPNEKLFF
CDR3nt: TGCGCCGACATAACAGGACCTAATGAAAAACTGTTTTTT

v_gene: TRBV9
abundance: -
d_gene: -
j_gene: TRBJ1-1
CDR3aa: CASSPHMNTEAFF
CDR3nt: TGTGCCAGCAGCCCACACATGAACACTGAAGCTTTCTTT

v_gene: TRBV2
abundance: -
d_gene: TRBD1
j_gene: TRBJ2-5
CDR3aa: CASSQQGPQETQYF
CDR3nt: TGTGCCAGCAGTCAACAGGGGCCCCAAGAGACCCAGTACTTC